The rows below give T cell receptor beta chains drawn from one sample of a study of T cell repertoires in cytomegalovirus infection. TCRdb re-derived calls from the reads in MiXCR, one entry per CDR3 protein. This table has 200,000 to 300,000 distinct CDR3 sequences, roughly 6.5% appearing once. The sample comprised PBMCs. These TCRs come from a human donor in good health (CMV status not recorded). Some clones in this sample may be carry-over from other donors' samples. CDR3s include the opening cysteine and the closing phenylalanine or tryptophan. Each record gives: CDR3 DNA, CDR3 protein, V gene, clone size, D gene, J gene. The D gene is left open where the match is weak. The listing skips clone size in some rows; elsewhere it reads once, few, many or a size class.

CDR3nt: TGTGCCAGCAGCTTAAAAGGGAAAGAGACCCAGTACTTC
CDR3aa: CASSLKGKETQYF
v_gene: TRBV7-2
abundance: many
d_gene: NA
j_gene: TRBJ2-5

CDR3nt: TGTGCCAGCAGCAGGATAGCGGGGGAAGAGACCCAGTACTTC
CDR3aa: CASSRIAGEETQYF
v_gene: TRBV14
abundance: NA
d_gene: TRBD2
j_gene: TRBJ2-5

CDR3nt: TGTGCCAGCAGTCGGCGGGCAGCTGACGAGCAGTACTTC
CDR3aa: CASSRRAADEQYF
v_gene: TRBV28
abundance: many
d_gene: NA
j_gene: TRBJ2-7

CDR3nt: TGTGCCAGCACCGCGGGACCCTATAGCAATCAGCCCCAGCATTTT
CDR3aa: CASTAGPYSNQPQHF
v_gene: TRBV2
abundance: many
d_gene: NA
j_gene: TRBJ1-5

CDR3nt: TGCGCCAGCAGGGCGACTATTTTATGGAATGAGCAGTTCTTC
CDR3aa: CASRATILWNEQFF
v_gene: TRBV5-1
abundance: NA
d_gene: NA
j_gene: TRBJ2-1

CDR3nt: TGTGCCAGTAGTCAACCAGGAATCGGTCAGCCCCAGCATTTT
CDR3aa: CASSQPGIGQPQHF
v_gene: TRBV19
abundance: many
d_gene: NA
j_gene: TRBJ1-5

CDR3nt: TGTGCCAGCAGGCTAGGGATGGGCAATCAGCCCCAGCATTTT
CDR3aa: CASRLGMGNQPQHF
v_gene: TRBV12-3/TRBV12-4
abundance: many
d_gene: NA
j_gene: TRBJ1-5

CDR3nt: TGCGCCACTCCGGGACTAGCTGTATACGAGCAGTACTTC
CDR3aa: CATPGLAVYEQYF
v_gene: TRBV10-1
abundance: few
d_gene: TRBD2
j_gene: TRBJ2-7

CDR3nt: TGTGCCAGCAGCCCACAAGGACATCAGTTGGGAGCTTTCTTT
CDR3aa: CASSPQGHQLGAFF
v_gene: TRBV14
abundance: NA
d_gene: NA
j_gene: TRBJ1-1

CDR3nt: TGTGCCAGCAGTCCCCGGACTTTCTCCAATGAGCAGTTCTTC
CDR3aa: CASSPRTFSNEQFF
v_gene: TRBV12-3/TRBV12-4
abundance: many
d_gene: NA
j_gene: TRBJ2-1

CDR3nt: TGTGCCAGCAGTTACTCAGGGGCAAGGCAGCCCCAGCATTTT
CDR3aa: CASSYSGARQPQHF
v_gene: TRBV6-2/TRBV6-3
abundance: many
d_gene: NA
j_gene: TRBJ1-5

CDR3nt: TGTGCCAGCTCCTCCCGCGGGCCCGGGGGCACAGATACGCAGTATTTT
CDR3aa: CASSSRGPGGTDTQYF
v_gene: TRBV28
abundance: many
d_gene: NA
j_gene: TRBJ2-3

CDR3nt: TGTGCCAGCAGCCAAGACTCCTGGGAGCAGTTCTTC
CDR3aa: CASSQDSWEQFF
v_gene: TRBV7-2
abundance: many
d_gene: NA
j_gene: TRBJ2-1

CDR3nt: TGCAGCGTTGAAGATCCACAGGGAAACGAGCAGTACTTC
CDR3aa: CSVEDPQGNEQYF
v_gene: TRBV29-1
abundance: few
d_gene: NA
j_gene: TRBJ2-7

CDR3nt: TGTGCCACCAGCAGAGATCCGCTCGACAGGGGAGACCAAGAGACCCAGTACTTC
CDR3aa: CATSRDPLDRGDQETQYF
v_gene: TRBV15
abundance: few
d_gene: TRBD1
j_gene: TRBJ2-5

CDR3nt: TGCAGTGCTAGAGATGAACTAGCGGGGGGCTACGAGACCCAGTACTTC
CDR3aa: CSARDELAGGYETQYF
v_gene: TRBV20-1
abundance: few
d_gene: TRBD2
j_gene: TRBJ2-5

CDR3nt: TGCAGTGCTAGTAAGGGCCTCGGTCAGACCAGCTCCTATAATTCACCCCTCCACTTT
CDR3aa: CSASKGLGQTSSYNSPLHF
v_gene: TRBV20-1
abundance: many
d_gene: NA
j_gene: TRBJ1-6

CDR3nt: TGTGCCAGCGACCCGGGCGGTTACACTGAAGCTTTCTTT
CDR3aa: CASDPGGYTEAFF
v_gene: TRBV11-2
abundance: many
d_gene: NA
j_gene: TRBJ1-1

CDR3nt: TGTGCCAGCAGCTTAGTACTTCAGCCCCAGCATTTT
CDR3aa: CASSLVLQPQHF
v_gene: TRBV7-2
abundance: many
d_gene: NA
j_gene: TRBJ1-5

CDR3nt: TGCGCCAGCAGCCAAGCCTCAGGCATCCTTAATGAAAAACTGTTTTTT
CDR3aa: CASSQASGILNEKLFF
v_gene: TRBV4-3
abundance: many
d_gene: NA
j_gene: TRBJ1-4

CDR3nt: TGTGCCAGCAGCCCGGACAGTTCCTACAATGAGCAGTTCTTC
CDR3aa: CASSPDSSYNEQFF
v_gene: TRBV7-2
abundance: many
d_gene: NA
j_gene: TRBJ2-1

CDR3nt: TGTGCCAGCAGTCACAATTCCGGGGTACGGGATCAGCCCCAGCATTTT
CDR3aa: CASSHNSGVRDQPQHF
v_gene: TRBV7-2
abundance: many
d_gene: NA
j_gene: TRBJ1-5

CDR3nt: TGCAGCGTTGGGGTATCCGAGACCCAGTACTTC
CDR3aa: CSVGVSETQYF
v_gene: TRBV29-1
abundance: few
d_gene: NA
j_gene: TRBJ2-5

CDR3nt: TGTGCCAGCAGCTTCGAGGGGACAGGGGATTACAATGAGCAGTTCTTC
CDR3aa: CASSFEGTGDYNEQFF
v_gene: TRBV7-2
abundance: many
d_gene: TRBD1
j_gene: TRBJ2-1

CDR3nt: TGTGCCAGCAGGCCGGGCGGCACGAACACCGGGGAGCTGTTTTTT
CDR3aa: CASRPGGTNTGELFF
v_gene: TRBV11-2
abundance: many
d_gene: NA
j_gene: TRBJ2-2

CDR3nt: TGTGCCAGCAGCACTGACAGGGGGACCTACGAGCAGTACTTC
CDR3aa: CASSTDRGTYEQYF
v_gene: TRBV2
abundance: NA
d_gene: TRBD1
j_gene: TRBJ2-7

CDR3nt: TGTGCCAGCCGCCGGGATCCTTCCCCCTACTACGAGCAGTACTTC
CDR3aa: CASRRDPSPYYEQYF
v_gene: TRBV2
abundance: many
d_gene: NA
j_gene: TRBJ2-7

CDR3nt: TGCAGTGCTGGGCCATTAGGACAGGCAACTAATGAAAAACTGTTTTTT
CDR3aa: CSAGPLGQATNEKLFF
v_gene: TRBV20-1
abundance: many
d_gene: TRBD1
j_gene: TRBJ1-4

CDR3nt: TGTGCCAGCAGACCTAACCCGGGATCTGATACCGGGGAGCTGTTTTTT
CDR3aa: CASRPNPGSDTGELFF
v_gene: TRBV7-2
abundance: many
d_gene: NA
j_gene: TRBJ2-2

CDR3nt: TGCAGTGCCCTTACCAGGGGGGTTAACTCCTACGAGCAGTACTTC
CDR3aa: CSALTRGVNSYEQYF
v_gene: TRBV20-1
abundance: NA
d_gene: NA
j_gene: TRBJ2-7

CDR3nt: TGTGCCAGCAGTTACCTAGGGGCCGGGGAGCTGTTTTTT
CDR3aa: CASSYLGAGELFF
v_gene: TRBV6-2/TRBV6-3
abundance: NA
d_gene: NA
j_gene: TRBJ2-2

CDR3nt: TGCGCCAGCAGTCAATCCGATTCAACTAATGAAAAACTGTTTTTT
CDR3aa: CASSQSDSTNEKLFF
v_gene: TRBV23-1
abundance: NA
d_gene: NA
j_gene: TRBJ1-4

CDR3nt: TGTGCCAGCAGCTCCGGTGCGGGGAGGGAAAAACTGTTTTTT
CDR3aa: CASSSGAGREKLFF
v_gene: TRBV7-2
abundance: many
d_gene: NA
j_gene: TRBJ1-4

CDR3nt: TGTGCCAGCAGTCCAGGGAGTAATGAAAAACTGTTTTTT
CDR3aa: CASSPGSNEKLFF
v_gene: TRBV7-8
abundance: many
d_gene: NA
j_gene: TRBJ1-4

CDR3nt: TGTGCCAGCAGTTTCCCAGGGGGCAACGAGCAGTACTTC
CDR3aa: CASSFPGGNEQYF
v_gene: TRBV12-3/TRBV12-4
abundance: once
d_gene: TRBD1
j_gene: TRBJ2-7

CDR3nt: TGCAGTGCCCAGGGGGGAAGCTACTACGAGCAGTACTTC
CDR3aa: CSAQGGSYYEQYF
v_gene: TRBV20-1
abundance: few
d_gene: NA
j_gene: TRBJ2-7

CDR3nt: TGTGCCATCAGTGAAGTCAGGGGTGGCAAAAACATTCAGTACTTC
CDR3aa: CAISEVRGGKNIQYF
v_gene: TRBV10-3
abundance: many
d_gene: NA
j_gene: TRBJ2-4

CDR3nt: TGTGCCAGCAGCTTAGGGATAACAGGAGGCAATGAAAAACTGTTTTTT
CDR3aa: CASSLGITGGNEKLFF
v_gene: TRBV7-2
abundance: many
d_gene: NA
j_gene: TRBJ1-4

CDR3nt: TGTGCCAGCAGTGGGCTAGCGGGCATGGAGACCCAGTACTTC
CDR3aa: CASSGLAGMETQYF
v_gene: TRBV2
abundance: few
d_gene: TRBD2
j_gene: TRBJ2-5

CDR3nt: TGTGCCAGCAGCCCCTCCCCCTACGAGCAGTACTTC
CDR3aa: CASSPSPYEQYF
v_gene: TRBV3-1
abundance: few
d_gene: NA
j_gene: TRBJ2-7

CDR3nt: TGCAGCGTTGAAGGGGGCGCAGAGACCCAGTACTTC
CDR3aa: CSVEGGAETQYF
v_gene: TRBV29-1
abundance: many
d_gene: NA
j_gene: TRBJ2-5

CDR3nt: TGTGCCAGCAGCTTAGGTCCCCTCCCAGATACGCAGTATTTT
CDR3aa: CASSLGPLPDTQYF
v_gene: TRBV7-2
abundance: many
d_gene: NA
j_gene: TRBJ2-3

CDR3nt: TGTGCCAGCAGCTTAGGCCAGCCTGGCACAGATACGCAGTATTTT
CDR3aa: CASSLGQPGTDTQYF
v_gene: TRBV13
abundance: many
d_gene: NA
j_gene: TRBJ2-3

CDR3nt: TGTGCCAGCAGTGGCAAGGGGGCTTGGGAAAAACTGTTTTTT
CDR3aa: CASSGKGAWEKLFF
v_gene: TRBV25-1
abundance: many
d_gene: TRBD1
j_gene: TRBJ1-4

CDR3nt: TGTGCCAGCAGCTTAGGGCGCACAGATACGCAGTATTTT
CDR3aa: CASSLGRTDTQYF
v_gene: TRBV7-2
abundance: many
d_gene: NA
j_gene: TRBJ2-3

CDR3nt: TGTGCCAGCAGAGGCGGGGGGGCCTATGAGCAGTTCTTC
CDR3aa: CASRGGGAYEQFF
v_gene: TRBV7-9
abundance: few
d_gene: TRBD2
j_gene: TRBJ2-1

CDR3nt: TGTGCCAGCAGGGAGGGGGCACAGCAGCCCCAGCATTTT
CDR3aa: CASREGAQQPQHF
v_gene: TRBV28
abundance: many
d_gene: TRBD1
j_gene: TRBJ1-5

CDR3nt: TGCGCCAGCAGCTTGGGGACAGGCCAAGAAGAGACCCAGTACTTC
CDR3aa: CASSLGTGQEETQYF
v_gene: TRBV5-1
abundance: NA
d_gene: TRBD1
j_gene: TRBJ2-5

CDR3nt: TGTGCCAGCACCGATATGAGGGGGGTGTCGTACAATGAGCAGTTCTTC
CDR3aa: CASTDMRGVSYNEQFF
v_gene: TRBV28
abundance: NA
d_gene: NA
j_gene: TRBJ2-1

CDR3nt: TGCGCCAGCAGCCAAGTGCTAGGGGAAGGGTCCAATCAGCCCCAGCATTTT
CDR3aa: CASSQVLGEGSNQPQHF
v_gene: TRBV4-3
abundance: few
d_gene: NA
j_gene: TRBJ1-5

CDR3nt: TGTGCCAGCAGTTTGACAGTGAGTGAGCAGTTCTTC
CDR3aa: CASSLTVSEQFF
v_gene: TRBV12-3/TRBV12-4
abundance: many
d_gene: NA
j_gene: TRBJ2-1

CDR3nt: TGCGCCAGCAGCCTGGGACTAGCGGGCCTTGAGCAGTTCTTC
CDR3aa: CASSLGLAGLEQFF
v_gene: TRBV5-1
abundance: many
d_gene: TRBD2
j_gene: TRBJ2-1

CDR3nt: TGTGCCTCGGAGGGACAGGGCCACGAGCAGTACTTC
CDR3aa: CASEGQGHEQYF
v_gene: TRBV28
abundance: many
d_gene: TRBD1
j_gene: TRBJ2-7

CDR3nt: TGTGCCAGCAGCCCCAGTCGGGACAAGCAGTACTTC
CDR3aa: CASSPSRDKQYF
v_gene: TRBV12-3/TRBV12-4
abundance: few
d_gene: NA
j_gene: TRBJ2-7

CDR3nt: TGTGCCAGCAGCCCCCAGGGGGGGAACGATCAGCCCCAGCATTTT
CDR3aa: CASSPQGGNDQPQHF
v_gene: TRBV7-9
abundance: many
d_gene: TRBD1
j_gene: TRBJ1-5

CDR3nt: TGCAGTGCTAGCAGGGACGGTGGGACTGAAGCTTTCTTT
CDR3aa: CSASRDGGTEAFF
v_gene: TRBV20-1
abundance: many
d_gene: NA
j_gene: TRBJ1-1

CDR3nt: TGTGCCAGCAGCTTAGACCCAGGGCGTGAAAAACTGTTTTTT
CDR3aa: CASSLDPGREKLFF
v_gene: TRBV7-2
abundance: many
d_gene: NA
j_gene: TRBJ1-4

CDR3nt: TGTGCCAGCAGCCAAGAAGTGGGGTACGAGCAGTACTTC
CDR3aa: CASSQEVGYEQYF
v_gene: TRBV6-4
abundance: NA
d_gene: NA
j_gene: TRBJ2-7

CDR3nt: TGCAGTGCTAGAGATCTAGGGGGGGGGGCCTACAATGAGCAGTTCTTC
CDR3aa: CSARDLGGGAYNEQFF
v_gene: TRBV20-1
abundance: few
d_gene: NA
j_gene: TRBJ2-1

CDR3nt: TGCAGCGTTGAAGATGCGATGCAGGGCGGTGGAAACACCATATATTTT
CDR3aa: CSVEDAMQGGGNTIYF
v_gene: TRBV29-1
abundance: many
d_gene: NA
j_gene: TRBJ1-3